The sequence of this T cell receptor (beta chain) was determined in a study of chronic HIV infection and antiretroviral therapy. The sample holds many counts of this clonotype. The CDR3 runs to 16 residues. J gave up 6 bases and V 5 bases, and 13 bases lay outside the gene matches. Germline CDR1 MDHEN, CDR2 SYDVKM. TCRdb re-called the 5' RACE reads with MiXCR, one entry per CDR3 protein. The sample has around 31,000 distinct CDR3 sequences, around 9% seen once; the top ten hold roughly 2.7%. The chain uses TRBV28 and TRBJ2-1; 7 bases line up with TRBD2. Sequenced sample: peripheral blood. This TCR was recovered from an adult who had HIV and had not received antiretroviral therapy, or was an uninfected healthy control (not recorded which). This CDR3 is CASSQYGPGRANEQFF. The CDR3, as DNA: TGTGCCAGCAGTCAATATGGGCCGGGGAGGGCCAATGAGCAGTTCTTC.